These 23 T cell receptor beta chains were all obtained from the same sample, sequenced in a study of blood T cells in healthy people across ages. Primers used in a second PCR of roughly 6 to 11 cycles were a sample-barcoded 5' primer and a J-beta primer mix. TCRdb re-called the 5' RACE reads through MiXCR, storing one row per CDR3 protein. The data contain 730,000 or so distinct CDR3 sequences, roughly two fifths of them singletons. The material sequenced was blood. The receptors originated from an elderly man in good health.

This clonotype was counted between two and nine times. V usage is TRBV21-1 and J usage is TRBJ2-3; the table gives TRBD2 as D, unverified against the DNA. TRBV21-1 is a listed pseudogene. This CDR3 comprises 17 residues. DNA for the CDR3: TGTGCCAGCAGCAAAGCGGAAGCGGGGGGGAACACAGATACGCAGTATTTT. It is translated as CASSKAEAGGNTDTQYF.

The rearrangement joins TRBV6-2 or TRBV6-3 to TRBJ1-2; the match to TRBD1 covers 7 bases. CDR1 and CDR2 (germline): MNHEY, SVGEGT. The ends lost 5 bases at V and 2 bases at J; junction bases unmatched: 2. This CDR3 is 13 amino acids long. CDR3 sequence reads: CASSDRVNYGYTF. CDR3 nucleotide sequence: TGTGCCAGCAGTGACAGGGTGAACTATGGCTACACCTTC.

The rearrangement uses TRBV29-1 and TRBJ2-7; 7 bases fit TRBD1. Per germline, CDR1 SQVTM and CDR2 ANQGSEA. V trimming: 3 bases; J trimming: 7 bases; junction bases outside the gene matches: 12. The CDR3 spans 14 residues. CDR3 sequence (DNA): TGCAGCGTTGATCTTAGGGGGCTATACAATGAGCAGTACTTC. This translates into CSVDLRGLYNEQYF.

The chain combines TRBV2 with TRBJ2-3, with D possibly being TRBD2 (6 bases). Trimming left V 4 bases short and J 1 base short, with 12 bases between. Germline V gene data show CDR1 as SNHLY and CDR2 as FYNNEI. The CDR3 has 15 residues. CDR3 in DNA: TGTGCCAGCAGTGTTCGGGAGCCTCGCACAGATACGCAGTATTTT. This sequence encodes CASSVREPRTDTQYF. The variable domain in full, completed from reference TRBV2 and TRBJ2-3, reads EPEVTQTPSHQVTQMGQEVILRCVPISNHLYFYWYRQILGQKVEFLVSFYNNEISEKSEIFDDQFSVERPDGSNFTLKIRSTKLEDSAMYFCASSVREPRTDTQYFGPGTRLTVL.

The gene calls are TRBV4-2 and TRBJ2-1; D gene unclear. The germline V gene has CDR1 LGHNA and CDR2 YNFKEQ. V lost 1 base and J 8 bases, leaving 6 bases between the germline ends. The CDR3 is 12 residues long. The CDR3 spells CASSQVSDEQFF. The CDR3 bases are TGTGCCAGCAGCCAAGTATCGGATGAGCAGTTCTTC.

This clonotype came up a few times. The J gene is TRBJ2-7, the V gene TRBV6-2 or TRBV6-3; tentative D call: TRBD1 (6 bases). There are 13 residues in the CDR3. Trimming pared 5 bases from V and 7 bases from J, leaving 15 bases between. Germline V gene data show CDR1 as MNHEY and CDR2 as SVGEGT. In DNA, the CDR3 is TGTGCCAGCAGTGACGGACAGTATTGGGAGCAGTACTTC. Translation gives CASSDGQYWEQYF.

The DNA of the CDR3 is TGTGCCAGCAGTTACTTGAATCGCCTTCTCGCTGAAGCTTTCTTT. It translates to CASSYLNRLLAEAFF. The J gene is TRBJ1-1, the V gene TRBV6-2 or TRBV6-3, with no clear D. The CDR3 has 15 amino acids. Germline V gene lookup returns CDR1 MNHEY and CDR2 SVGEGT. V was trimmed by 1 base and J by 6 bases, leaving 15 bases between them.

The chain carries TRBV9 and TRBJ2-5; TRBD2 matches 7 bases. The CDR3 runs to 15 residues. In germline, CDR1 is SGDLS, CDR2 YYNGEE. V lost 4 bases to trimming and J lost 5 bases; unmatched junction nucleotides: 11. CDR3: CASSQEGGGSETQYF. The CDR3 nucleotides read TGTGCCAGCAGCCAAGAAGGAGGCGGGAGCGAGACCCAGTACTTC.

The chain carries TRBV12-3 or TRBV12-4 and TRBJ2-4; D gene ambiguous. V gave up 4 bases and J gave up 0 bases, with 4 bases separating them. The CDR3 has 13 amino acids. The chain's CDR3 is CASSSEAKNIQYF. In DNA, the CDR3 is TGTGCCAGCAGTTCCGAAGCCAAAAACATTCAGTACTTC.

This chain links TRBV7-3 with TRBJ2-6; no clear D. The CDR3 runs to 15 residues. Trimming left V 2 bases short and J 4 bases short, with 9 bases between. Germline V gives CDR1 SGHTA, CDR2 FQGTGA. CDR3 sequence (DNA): TGTGCCAGCAGCTTAGACAACCCGGGGGCCAACGTCCTGACTTTC. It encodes CASSLDNPGANVLTF.

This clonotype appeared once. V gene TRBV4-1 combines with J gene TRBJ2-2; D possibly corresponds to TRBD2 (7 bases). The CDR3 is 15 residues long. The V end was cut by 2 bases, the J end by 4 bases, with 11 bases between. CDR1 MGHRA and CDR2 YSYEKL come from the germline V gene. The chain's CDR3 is CASSQSGGRTGELFF. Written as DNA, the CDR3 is TGCGCCAGCAGCCAATCCGGGGGGCGCACCGGGGAGCTGTTTTTT.

The CDR3 DNA follows: TGTGCCAGCAGCTTAGCACCGGCTAGCGGCCGTAGCTCCTACGAGCAGTACTTC. Translation gives CASSLAPASGRSSYEQYF. This chain joins TRBV7-8 and TRBJ2-7; 7 positions match TRBD2. CDR3 length equals 18 residues. Unmatched junction bases numbered 11, after V lost 0 bases and J lost 0 bases. In germline, CDR1 is SGHVS, CDR2 FQNEAQ. Full variable domain (outside the CDR3, taken from reference TRBV7-8 and TRBJ2-7): GAGVSQSPRYKVAKRGQDVALRCDPISGHVSLFWYQQALGQGPEFLTYFQNEAQLDKSGLPSDRFFAERPEGSVSTLKIQRTQQEDSAVYLCASSLAPASGRSSYEQYFGPGTRLTVT.

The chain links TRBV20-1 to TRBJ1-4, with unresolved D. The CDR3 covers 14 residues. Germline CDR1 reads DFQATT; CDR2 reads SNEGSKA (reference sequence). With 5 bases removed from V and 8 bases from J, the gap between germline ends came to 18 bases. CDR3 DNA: TGCAGTGCTCCCTGGTCGAGATCGGGAGAAAAACTGTTTTTT. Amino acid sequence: CSAPWSRSGEKLFF.

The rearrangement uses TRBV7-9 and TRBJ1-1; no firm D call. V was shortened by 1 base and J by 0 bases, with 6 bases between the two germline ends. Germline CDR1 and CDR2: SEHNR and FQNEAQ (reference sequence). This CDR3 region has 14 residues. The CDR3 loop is CASSLEGMNTEAFF. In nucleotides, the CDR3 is TGTGCCAGCAGCTTAGAAGGGATGAACACTGAAGCTTTCTTT.

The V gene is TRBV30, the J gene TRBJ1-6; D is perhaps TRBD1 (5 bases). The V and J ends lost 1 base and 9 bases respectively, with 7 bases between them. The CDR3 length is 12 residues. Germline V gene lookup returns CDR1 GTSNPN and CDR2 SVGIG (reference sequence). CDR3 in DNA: TGTGCCTGGAGTGCGGGGCGTTCACCCCTCCACTTT. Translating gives CAWSAGRSPLHF.

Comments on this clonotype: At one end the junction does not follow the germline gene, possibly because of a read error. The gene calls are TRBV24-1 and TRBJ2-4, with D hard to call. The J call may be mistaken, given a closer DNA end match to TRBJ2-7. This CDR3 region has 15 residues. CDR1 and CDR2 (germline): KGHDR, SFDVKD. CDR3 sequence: CATSPSPTSSFEQYF. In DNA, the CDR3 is TGTGCCACCAGTCCATCGCCCACCAGCTCCTTCGAGCAGTACTTC.

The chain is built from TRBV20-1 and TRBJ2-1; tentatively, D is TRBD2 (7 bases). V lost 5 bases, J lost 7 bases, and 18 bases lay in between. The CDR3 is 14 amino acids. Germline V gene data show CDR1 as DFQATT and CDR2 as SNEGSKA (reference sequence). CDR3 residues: CSARDPGGRNEQFF. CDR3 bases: TGCAGTGCTCGGGACCCCGGGGGGCGGAATGAGCAGTTCTTC.

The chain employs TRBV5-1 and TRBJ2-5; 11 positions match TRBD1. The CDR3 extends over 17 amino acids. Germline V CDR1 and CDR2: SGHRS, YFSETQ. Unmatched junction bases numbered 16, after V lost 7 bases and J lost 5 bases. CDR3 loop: CASGGSGTGGFWETQYF. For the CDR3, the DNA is TGCGCCAGCGGAGGATCAGGGACAGGGGGTTTCTGGGAGACCCAGTACTTC.

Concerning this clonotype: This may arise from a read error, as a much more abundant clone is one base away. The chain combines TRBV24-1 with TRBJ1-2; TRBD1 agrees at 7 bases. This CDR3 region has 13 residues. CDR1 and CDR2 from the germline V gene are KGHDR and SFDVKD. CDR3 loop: CATRDWTGVGYTF. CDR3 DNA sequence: TGTGCCACCAGGGATTGGACAGGCGTTGGCTACACCTTC.

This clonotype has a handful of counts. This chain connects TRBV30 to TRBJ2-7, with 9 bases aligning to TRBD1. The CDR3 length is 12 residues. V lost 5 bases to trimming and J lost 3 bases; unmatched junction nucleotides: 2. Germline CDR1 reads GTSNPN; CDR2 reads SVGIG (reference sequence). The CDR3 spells CAWGTGNYEQYF. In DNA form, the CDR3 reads TGTGCCTGGGGGACAGGGAACTACGAGCAGTACTTC.

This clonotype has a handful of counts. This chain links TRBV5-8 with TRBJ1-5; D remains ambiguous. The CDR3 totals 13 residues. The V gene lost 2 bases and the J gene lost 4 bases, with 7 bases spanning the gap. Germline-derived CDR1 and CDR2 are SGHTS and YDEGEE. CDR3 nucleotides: TGTGCCAGCAGCTTCCAAGCTAATCAGCCCCAGCATTTT. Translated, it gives CASSFQANQPQHF.

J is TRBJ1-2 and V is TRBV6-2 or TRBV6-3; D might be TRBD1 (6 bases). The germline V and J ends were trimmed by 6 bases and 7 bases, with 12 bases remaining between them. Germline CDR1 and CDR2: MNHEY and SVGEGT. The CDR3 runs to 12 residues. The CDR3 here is CASSLTGTGYTF. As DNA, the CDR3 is TGTGCCAGCAGCCTTACAGGGACTGGCTACACCTTC.

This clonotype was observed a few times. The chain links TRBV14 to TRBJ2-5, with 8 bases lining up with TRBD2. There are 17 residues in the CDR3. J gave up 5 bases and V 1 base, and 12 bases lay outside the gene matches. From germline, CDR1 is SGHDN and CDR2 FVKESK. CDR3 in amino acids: CASSQVFGGAEGETQYF. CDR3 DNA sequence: TGTGCCAGCAGCCAAGTTTTCGGGGGGGCCGAGGGCGAGACCCAGTACTTC.